This T cell receptor (beta chain) was observed in a study of STAT5B mutations in CD4+ large granular lymphocyte leukemia. General study findings and limits: Main leukemic clonotypes were patient-specific, but around 25% appeared at low frequency elsewhere. Without putative leukemic clones, patient CD4-sorted repertoires remained more clonal than healthy CD4+ repertoires.

As concerns this clone: The antigen is unknown.

In the original processing: The detection floor for productive clonotype frequency was 2.59 x 10-5. Method: immunoSEQ multiplex PCR; TCRdb's copy keeps in-frame clones and lacks some. V and J calls and clone size follow that table, whereas D and trimming were derived from the DNA. The repertoire holds more than 25,000 clones, with more than 65% as singletons. What was sequenced was CD4+ T cells from blood buffy coats. The TCR sequence derives from a human donor in good health.

The CDR3 loop reads CASSFGQGPYNEQFF. The CDR3 DNA sequence: TGTGCCAGCAGCTTTGGACAGGGACCTTACAATGAGCAGTTCTTC. This chain uses TRBV11-2 with TRBJ2-1, with 8 bases identical to TRBD1. With V trimmed by 3 bases and J by 4 bases, 5 bases remained unmatched. In germline, CDR1 is SGHAT, CDR2 FQNNGV. The CDR3 is 15 residues long.